The rows below give T cell receptor beta chains drawn from one sample of a study of OX40 agonist ivuxolimab in advanced cancers. Sequencing was performed with immunoSEQ multiplex PCR; in TCRdb, only in-frame clones are kept and a portion is missing. The sample carries over 50,000 clones, around 83% recorded once. The sequencing here drew on CD4+ or CD8+ T cells sorted from blood, taken in a trial of the OX40 agonist ivuxolimab. These receptors originate from an adult with an advanced solid tumor such as melanoma, head and neck, liver or kidney cancer. The CDR3 runs from the conserved cysteine through the conserved F or W. The D gene is left open where the match is weak. Where a row states a size, it is once, few, many or the class of an expanded clone; other rows omit it.

j_gene,abundance,d_gene,v_gene,CDR3nt,CDR3aa
TRBJ1-1,-,-,TRBV6-5,TGTGCCAGCACCAATACAGGGTACCAAGCTTTCTTT,CASTNTGYQAFF
TRBJ2-7,-,TRBD2,TRBV7-9,TGTGCCAGCAGCTTAAGGGAGGGGACGTTCGACGAGCAGTACTTC,CASSLREGTFDEQYF
TRBJ1-2,few,TRBD1,TRBV6-7,TGTGCCAGCAGTTACCCGGAAGGGGGCGGCTACACCTTC,CASSYPEGGGYTF
TRBJ2-5,-,-,TRBV28,TGTGCCAGCACCGGGACCCAGGAGACCCAGTACTTC,CASTGTQETQYF
TRBJ2-5,-,TRBD1,TRBV27,TGTGCCAGCAGTTTATACAGGGGGCAAGAGACCCAGTACTTC,CASSLYRGQETQYF
TRBJ2-1,-,TRBD2,TRBV5-1,TGCGCCAGCAGCTCCGTACTAGCGGGAGGGGGCAATGAGCAGTTCTTC,CASSSVLAGGGNEQFF
TRBJ1-5,-,-,TRBV5-6,TGTGCCAGCAGCTTGGGATCCGGGACACTGAATCAGCCCCAGCATTTT,CASSLGSGTLNQPQHF
TRBJ2-7,-,-,TRBV5-4,TGTGCCAGCAGCTTAGCAGGACACGAGCAGTACTTC,CASSLAGHEQYF
TRBJ1-3,-,-,TRBV30,TGTGCCTGGAGTGTGTCCCTCGGAAACACCATATATTTT,CAWSVSLGNTIYF
TRBJ1-4,-,TRBD1,TRBV19,TGTGCCAGTAAAAGGGACAGCCAAAATGAAAAACTGTTTTTT,CASKRDSQNEKLFF
TRBJ1-4,-,-,TRBV10-3,TGTGCCATCAGTGGGTCAAGCGGAGCAACTAATGAAAAACTGTTTTTT,CAISGSSGATNEKLFF
TRBJ2-1,-,-,TRBV29-1,TGCAGCGTGCCTCCGGGGCTAGCGAACAGGAGCTCCTACAATGAGCAGTTCTTC,CSVPPGLANRSSYNEQFF
TRBJ2-2,few,-,TRBV19,TGTGCCAGTATCGGGGATTTGAACACCGGGGAGCTGTTTTTT,CASIGDLNTGELFF
TRBJ1-2,-,TRBD1,TRBV6-5,TGTGCCAGCAGTTACTCTGGCCCGGGACAGGGGCATGGCTACACCTTC,CASSYSGPGQGHGYTF
TRBJ1-5,-,-,TRBV6-5,TGTGCCAGCACTGGGATGCAAAATCAGCCCCAGCATTTT,CASTGMQNQPQHF
TRBJ1-3,few,TRBD1,TRBV2,TGTGCCAGCAGCAAGGGGGCAGGCTCTGGAAACACCATATATTTT,CASSKGAGSGNTIYF
TRBJ1-6,-,TRBD1,TRBV7-9,TGTGCCAGCAGCTTAGAATGGGGACAGGGAAGTTCACCCCTCCACTTT,CASSLEWGQGSSPLHF
TRBJ2-5,-,-,TRBV4-2,TGTGCCAGCAGCCAAGTTCTACCGGGCGGAGAGACCCAGTACTTC,CASSQVLPGGETQYF
TRBJ2-7,few,-,TRBV28,TGTGCCAGCCACCCCAACCAGGGGGGCTACGAGCAGTACTTC,CASHPNQGGYEQYF
TRBJ2-7,-,TRBD1,TRBV11-2,TGTGCCAGCAGCTTAAGGAGACGTCTGGACAGGGACTACGAGCAGTACTTC,CASSLRRRLDRDYEQYF
TRBJ2-7,-,TRBD1,TRBV25-1,TGTGCCAGCAGTGACGGACAGGGGGCCAGGGACGAGCAGTACTTC,CASSDGQGARDEQYF
TRBJ2-5,-,TRBD1,TRBV5-4,TGTGCCAGCAGCTCCCCGACGACAGGGCAAGAGACCCAGTACTTC,CASSSPTTGQETQYF
TRBJ1-3,-,-,TRBV6-6,TGTGCCAGCAGCCACTACTCTGGAAACACCATATATTTT,CASSHYSGNTIYF
TRBJ2-3,-,-,TRBV5-1,TGCGCCAGCAGCTTTGGGTTGGGCTCATTCACAGATACGCAGTATTTT,CASSFGLGSFTDTQYF
TRBJ2-7,-,TRBD1,TRBV18,TGTGCCAGCTCACCACGACAGGGTGGGGGTGGATCCTACGAGCAGTACTTC,CASSPRQGGGGSYEQYF
TRBJ2-7,-,TRBD2,TRBV30,TGTGCCTGGGGCAGAGGGGAGCTAGCGGGACACACTTACTACGAGCAGTACTTC,CAWGRGELAGHTYYEQYF
TRBJ1-3,few,TRBD1,TRBV7-6,TGTGCCAGCAGCTTGGGGGACAGGCCCGAAAACACCATATATTTT,CASSLGDRPENTIYF
TRBJ1-1,-,-,TRBV11-2,TGTGCCAGCAGCTTAGATCTCGTCCTACGGGGGTTTGACACTGAAGCTTTCTTT,CASSLDLVLRGFDTEAFF
TRBJ2-1,-,-,TRBV15,TGTGCCACCAGCAGAGATCCGGGTTTCTCCTACAATGAGCAGTTCTTC,CATSRDPGFSYNEQFF
TRBJ2-7,-,TRBD2,TRBV4-2,TGTGCCAGCAGCCAGGGCCCAGCGGGAGGAGAGCAGTACTTC,CASSQGPAGGEQYF
TRBJ2-3,-,TRBD2,TRBV5-1,TGCGCCAGCAGCTTCGAACTAGCGGGAGGGTTGATAGATACGCAGTATTTT,CASSFELAGGLIDTQYF
TRBJ2-1,-,-,TRBV27,TGTGCCAGCAGTTTATTTAGGGCAAATGAGCAGTTCTTC,CASSLFRANEQFF
TRBJ1-5,-,-,TRBV6-1,TGTGCCAGCAGTGAAAGCGCCGCGGCCGGGCGACCCCAGCATTTT,CASSESAAAGRPQHF
TRBJ1-1,-,-,TRBV6-1,TGTGCCAGCAGTGAAGTGGGGGCTTTCTTT,CASSEVGAFF
TRBJ2-5,once,TRBD2,TRBV19,TGTGCCAGTAGGAGCGGGGCGGGGGAGACCCAGTACTTC,CASRSGAGETQYF
TRBJ1-5,-,-,TRBV19,TGTGCCAGTAGTCCGGACGGATATAGCAATCAGCCCCAGCATTTT,CASSPDGYSNQPQHF
TRBJ2-1,-,-,TRBV6-1,TGTGCCAGCAGTAAAGAACCGACGTCTCGCCGTGAGCAGTTCTTC,CASSKEPTSRREQFF
TRBJ2-7,-,-,TRBV11-2,TGTGCCAGCAGCCTTGACGGTGCGGCATCCTACGAGCAGTACTTC,CASSLDGAASYEQYF
TRBJ2-6,-,-,TRBV6-1,TGTGCCAGCGGTGACAGGTCGATGGCTGGGGCCAACGTCCTGACTTTC,CASGDRSMAGANVLTF
TRBJ1-2,-,-,TRBV2,TGTGCCAGCAGGGCCGAGTTGGGGAGTCGGGGTGGCTACACCTTC,CASRAELGSRGGYTF
TRBJ2-3,-,-,TRBV10-3,TGTGCCATCAGTGAGACCGGAGTAAGCACAGATACGCAGTATTTT,CAISETGVSTDTQYF
TRBJ1-2,-,-,TRBV18,TGTGCCAGCTCATCTTCGCCGGGGGAGGACTATGGCTACACCTTC,CASSSSPGEDYGYTF
TRBJ1-2,few,-,TRBV2,TGTGCCAGCACCTTCCCCGCTAACGTGGGCTACACCTTC,CASTFPANVGYTF
TRBJ2-5,-,TRBD1,TRBV7-7,TGTGCCAGCAGCTTGGACAGGGGTGAGACCCAGTACTTC,CASSLDRGETQYF
TRBJ2-3,few,-,TRBV14,TGTGCCAGCAGCCTTCCCCAGGGGTCGCAGTATTTT,CASSLPQGSQYF
TRBJ1-2,few,TRBD1,TRBV6-1,TGTGCCAGCAGTGAAGGTCCAGGGGGGAACTATGGCTACACCTTC,CASSEGPGGNYGYTF
TRBJ2-3,once,TRBD1,TRBV5-1,TGCGCCAGCAGCCTCAAGGGGGCTGACACAGATACGCAGTATTTT,CASSLKGADTDTQYF
TRBJ1-2,-,-,TRBV4-2,TGTGCCAGCAGCCAGGCCAACAGGGTAGGTGGCTACACCTTC,CASSQANRVGGYTF
TRBJ2-2,-,-,TRBV10-3,TGTGCCATCAGTGAGGCCCGGGACGCCGGGGAGCTGTTTTTT,CAISEARDAGELFF
TRBJ1-5,-,TRBD1,TRBV10-2,TGCGCCAGCAGTGGGACCGGGACAGGGGGCGCCGGAAAGCCCCAGCATTTT,CASSGTGTGGAGKPQHF
TRBJ1-5,-,-,TRBV5-1,TGCGCCAGCAGCGACGGAAATAGCAATCAGCCCCAGCATTTT,CASSDGNSNQPQHF
TRBJ1-5,-,-,TRBV6-1,TGTGCCAGCAGTGTTAGGCTCTATAGCAATCAGCCCCAGCATTTT,CASSVRLYSNQPQHF
TRBJ2-1,once,TRBD1,TRBV27,TGTGCCAGCACCTCGGGACAGACCTACAATGAGCAGTTCTTC,CASTSGQTYNEQFF
TRBJ2-7,-,TRBD1,TRBV5-4,TGTGCCAGCAGCAAGGGACAGCGAGGGGACTACGAGCAGTACTTC,CASSKGQRGDYEQYF
TRBJ2-3,-,-,TRBV6-6,TGTGCCAGCAGTTTAGACAGGCCGACCACAGATACGCAGTATTTT,CASSLDRPTTDTQYF